This T cell receptor (beta chain) was obtained from a study of shared clonotypes between healthy human individuals. As for the study in general: Plates per donor: three CD4 naive, three CD4 memory, two CD8 naive, one CD8 memory.

The assay was immunoSEQ multiplex PCR, and TCRdb's table has in-frame clones only and misses some. The sample contains roughly 2.5 million clones, approximately 90% of which appear only once. Study-level points and caveats: As a rule, naive subsets had a larger estimated richness than memory subsets.

Comment on this clone: The antigen is unknown.

The CDR3 has 13 amino acids. The germline CDR1 and CDR2 sequences are MNHEY and SVGAGI. V dropped 8 bases and J dropped 3 bases, with 13 bases sitting between them. The TCR originated in a young man in good health. Specimen: naive CD4+ T cells sorted from blood. Specified subset: CD45RA+ positively selected. The chain joins TRBV6-5 to TRBJ1-1; tentative D call: TRBD1 (6 bases). Here the CDR3 DNA reads TGTGCCAGCGGGAACAGGGTAGACACTGAAGCTTTCTTT. Residues: CASGNRVDTEAFF.